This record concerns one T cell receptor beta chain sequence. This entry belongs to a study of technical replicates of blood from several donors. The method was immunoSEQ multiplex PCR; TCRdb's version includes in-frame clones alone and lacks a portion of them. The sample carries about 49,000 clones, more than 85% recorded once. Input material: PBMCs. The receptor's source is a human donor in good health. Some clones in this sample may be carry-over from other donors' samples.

The chain's CDR3 is CASSSRTGLEQYF. DNA for the CDR3: TGTGCCAGCAGCTCCCGGACAGGGCTCGAGCAGTACTTC. V usage is TRBV7-6 and J usage is TRBJ2-7, with TRBD1 matching 8 bases. This CDR3 contains 13 residues. The ends lost 4 bases at V and 6 bases at J; junction bases unmatched: 5. Germline V gives CDR1 SGHVS, CDR2 FNYEAQ.